The table lists the clone carrying this T cell receptor (beta chain) with a count of one. Repertoires were generated with immunoSEQ multiplex PCR, while TCRdb's copy carries only in-frame clones and drops some. In the table there are roughly 70,000 clones, nearly 90% of which are singletons. This CDR3 has 16 amino acids. After removal of 4 bases from V and 3 bases from J, the junction contained 2 bases not matched to a gene. Germline assignment: CDR1 LGHDT and CDR2 YNNKEL (reference sequence). These data come from a study of blood T cell repertoires in COVID-19. Study-level background: Specimens from acute and convalescent COVID-19 originated in the United States, Italy and Spain. From T cells, B-cell-depleted T cells, or PBMCs came the material, which was cDNA or gDNA.

The receptor comes from a man older than 75 with acute or convalescent COVID-19. This chain uses TRBV3-1 (or the pseudogene TRBV3-2) with TRBJ2-3; TRBD2 matches 15 bases. Sequenced input: peripheral blood. Written as DNA, the CDR3 is TGTGCCAGCAGCCGGGGACTAGCGGGGGGTACAGATACGCAGTATTTT. Its protein is CASSRGLAGGTDTQYF.